This record concerns one T cell receptor beta chain sequence. The data derive from a study of blood T cell repertoires in COVID-19. For the study at large: Donors in the United States, Italy and Spain gave samples during acute or convalescent COVID-19. T cells, B-cell-depleted T cells, or PBMCs supplied cDNA or gDNA.

After removal of 2 bases from V and 2 bases from J, the junction contained 0 bases not matched to a gene. In germline, CDR1 is MDHEN, CDR2 SYDVKM. The CDR3 runs 15 residues. In the original workflow: Estimation of nucleated cell counts relied on the amplification of reference gene primers. Clones were sequenced by immunoSEQ multiplex PCR, and TCRdb holds only the in-frame ones, with some missing. V and J calls and clone size are copied from that table; D and trimming were computed from the DNA. This table has over 45,000 clones, 80% appearing once. V usage is TRBV28 and J usage is TRBJ2-6; 7 nucleotides agree with TRBD2. The receptor comes from a man aged 60 to 75 with acute or convalescent COVID-19. The sample consisted of peripheral blood. In nucleotides, the CDR3 is TGTGCCAGCAGTTTACGGGGGGCTGGGGCCAACGTCCTGACTTTC. Translation gives CASSLRGAGANVLTF.